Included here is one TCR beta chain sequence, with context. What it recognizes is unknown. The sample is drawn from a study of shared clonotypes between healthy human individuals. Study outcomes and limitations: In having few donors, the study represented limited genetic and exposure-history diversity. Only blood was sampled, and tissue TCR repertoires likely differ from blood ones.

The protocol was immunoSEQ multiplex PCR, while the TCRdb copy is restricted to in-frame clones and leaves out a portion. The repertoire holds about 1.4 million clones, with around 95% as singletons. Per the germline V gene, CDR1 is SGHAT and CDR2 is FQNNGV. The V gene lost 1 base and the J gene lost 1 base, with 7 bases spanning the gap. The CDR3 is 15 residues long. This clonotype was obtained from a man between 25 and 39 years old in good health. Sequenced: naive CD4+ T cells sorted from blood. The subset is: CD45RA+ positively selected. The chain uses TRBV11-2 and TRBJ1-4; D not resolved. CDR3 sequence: CASSLGARTNEKLFF. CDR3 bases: TGTGCCAGCAGCTTAGGTGCTCGAACTAATGAAAAACTGTTTTTT.